Sequencing of this TCR beta chain was carried out in a study of CD8+ T cells in alopecia areata. About the study: Tofacitinib administration persisted for 6 to 18 months, succeeded by 6 months off drug. Findings and limits, study-wide: Scalp samples also yield sequences of resident alphabeta T cells from normal skin. TCR sharing was clearer in mice than between patients, perhaps partly owing to patient HLA diversity.

Isolated RNA was reverse transcribed into cDNA used as the sequencing template. Repertoires were generated with immunoSEQ multiplex PCR, while TCRdb's copy carries only in-frame clones and drops some. Of 150,000 or so clones listed, approximately 50% are singletons. As for this clone: Antigen: not known.

The V and J ends lost 5 bases and 4 bases, in that order; junction bases with no gene match: 9. The CDR3 runs 15 residues. The V gene's germline CDR1 is MNHEY and CDR2 SMNVEV (reference sequence). The sorting of PBMCs gave CD4+ and CD8+ T cells. This TCR came from a human donor with alopecia areata. The sequencing sample was made of CD4+ T cells sorted from blood. This rearrangement joins TRBV27 to TRBJ1-1, with TRBD1 matching over 8 bases. The CDR3 spells CASSPGQGVGTEAFF. The DNA of the CDR3 is TGTGCCAGCAGTCCCGGACAGGGAGTGGGCACTGAAGCTTTCTTT.